This T cell receptor (beta chain) comes out of a study of CD8+ T cells in alopecia areata. As regards this clone: Its specificity is not known.

As the sequencing template, cDNA was produced by extracting RNA and reverse transcribing it. Here immunoSEQ multiplex PCR was the method, and the copy in TCRdb shows in-frame clones only, minus some. Of around 10,000 clones detected, roughly three fifths appear once; the ten largest clones hold around 8%. General study points: Lesional scalp, especially alopecia totalis/universalis, showed higher clonality than normal scalp. In patients, TCRs were shared less clearly than in mice, and HLA may possibly be involved.

Researchers took lesional scalp punch biopsies and peripheral blood from people who were alopecia areata patients. CDR3 length equals 14 residues. Unmatched junction bases numbered 7, after V lost 5 bases and J lost 6 bases. Germline V gives CDR1 SGHVT, CDR2 SQSDAQ. The TCR comes from a human donor with alopecia areata. Specimen: skin, collected at week 0. This chain connects TRBV7-4 to TRBJ1-2, with 9 bases matching TRBD1. The CDR3 DNA reads TGTGCCAGCAGCCGTTCACAGGGGGCGGATGGCTACACCTTC. Translation gives CASSRSQGADGYTF. Full variable domain (rest looked up from reference TRBV7-4 and TRBJ1-2): GAGVSQSPRYKVAKRGRDVALRCDSISGHVTLYWYRQTLGQGSEVLTYSQSDAQRDKSGRPSGRFSAERPERSVSTLKIQRTEQGDSAVYLCASSRSQGADGYTFGSGTRLTVV.